This passage covers 20 T cell receptor beta chains from one sample sequenced in a study of blood T cell repertoires in COVID-19 (dated by TCRdb to 2018 to 2021). Libraries were constructed by the immunoSEQ multiplex PCR assay. Drawn from immuneACCESS, this table holds only the in-frame rearrangements with V and J called that TCRdb kept. Clones are partly lost; checked studies trace under half to an unresolved V gene and leave the rest unexplained. For this sample there are under 150,000 clones; roughly three quarters appear just once. The ten biggest clones cover under 5% of the sample. The material sequenced was peripheral blood. The receptors come from a woman older than 75 with acute or convalescent COVID-19.

V and J are TRBV20-1 and TRBJ1-2, with TRBD1 matching 7 bases. This CDR3 is built from 15 residues. Germline CDR1 is DFQATT and CDR2 is SNEGSKA (reference sequence). The V segment lost 3 bases and the J segment 8 bases; nucleotides outside the gene matches: 15. CDR3 nucleotides: TGCAGTGCTAGTCGGGAGACAGGGACGTCTGGGGGCTACACCTTC. Translation gives CSASRETGTSGGYTF.

The rearrangement joins TRBV29-1 to TRBJ1-1; D unresolved. Germline V gene data show CDR1 as SQVTM and CDR2 as ANQGSEA. The CDR3 runs 14 residues. Trimming stripped 5 bases from V and 0 bases from J, with 13 bases between. CDR3 protein: CSVKFEPMNTEAFF. The CDR3 bases are TGCAGCGTTAAATTTGAGCCCATGAACACTGAAGCTTTCTTT.

About this clone: A read error may produce the germline difference seen at one junction end. The chain uses TRBV7-2 and TRBJ2-3, with D perhaps TRBD1 (6 bases). CDR3 length equals 13 residues. Germline V lookup: CDR1 SGHTA, CDR2 FQGNSA. The CDR3 region is CASSSSRTATQYF. The CDR3 DNA sequence: TGTGCCAGCAGCTCGTCCCGGACAGCTACGCAGTATTTT.

The V gene is TRBV18, the J gene TRBJ2-2; 7 nucleotides align to TRBD2. This CDR3 has 15 residues. V was pared by 3 bases and J by 4 bases, with 5 bases of the junction left unmatched. From germline, CDR1 is KGHSH and CDR2 LQKENI. CDR3 DNA: TGTGCCAGCTCACCGAGAGGCGGGAGCACCGGGGAGCTGTTTTTT. Translation: CASSPRGGSTGELFF. The variable domain in full, completed from reference TRBV18 and TRBJ2-2, reads NAGVMQNPRHLVRRRGQEARLRCSPMKGHSHVYWYRQLPEEGLKFMVYLQKENIIDESGMPKERFSAEFPKEGPSILRIQQVVRGDSAAYFCASSPRGGSTGELFFGEGSRLTVL.

This rearrangement joins TRBV7-2 to TRBJ2-5, with 8 bases lining up with TRBD1. After removal of 5 bases from V and 4 bases from J, the junction contained 6 bases not matched to a gene. The CDR3 consists of 14 residues. From germline, CDR1 is SGHTA and CDR2 FQGNSA. CDR3: CASSRGQGRETQYF. CDR3 nucleotide sequence: TGTGCCAGCAGCCGTGGACAGGGAAGAGAGACCCAGTACTTC.

J is TRBJ2-7 and V is TRBV2; TRBD1 might be the D (6 bases). CDR3 length equals 14 residues. Germline V CDR1 and CDR2: SNHLY, FYNNEI. Trimming took 8 bases from V and 3 from J, leaving 17 bases between them. DNA of the CDR3: TGTGCCAGCGGTTTGGCAGGGACAAACTACGAGCAGTACTTC. Its translation: CASGLAGTNYEQYF. The full variable domain, rest sourced from reference TRBV2 and TRBJ2-7, is EPEVTQTPSHQVTQMGQEVILRCVPISNHLYFYWYRQILGQKVEFLVSFYNNEISEKSEIFDDQFSVERPDGSNFTLKIRSTKLEDSAMYFCASGLAGTNYEQYFGPGTRLTVT.

This chain joins TRBV5-1 and TRBJ2-7; 7 bases map to TRBD1. J was trimmed by 2 bases and V by 7 bases; bases with no gene match: 12. Germline-derived CDR1 and CDR2 are SGHRS and YFSETQ. The CDR3 has 15 residues. The CDR3 coding sequence is TGCGCCAGCTCACCCCCGGGACAGATAACCTACGAGCAGTACTTC. Protein: CASSPPGQITYEQYF.

This chain uses TRBV7-2 with TRBJ2-2, with 10 bases identical to TRBD1. CDR3 length equals 15 residues. Germline V gives CDR1 SGHTA, CDR2 FQGNSA. V lost 6 bases to trimming and J lost 0 bases; unmatched junction nucleotides: 1. For the CDR3, the DNA is TGTGCCAGCAGGGGACAGGGGTCGAACACCGGGGAGCTGTTTTTT. Its protein product is CASRGQGSNTGELFF.

The V call is TRBV11-2, the J call TRBJ2-1; tentatively, D is TRBD2 (7 bases). The CDR3 has 15 amino acids. Per germline, CDR1 SGHAT and CDR2 FQNNGV. The germline V and J ends were trimmed by 1 base and 8 bases, with 15 bases remaining between them. This CDR3 is CASSLGVGGADEQFF. In DNA form, the CDR3 reads TGTGCCAGCAGCTTAGGAGTGGGGGGGGCGGATGAGCAGTTCTTC.

The chain has TRBV19 and TRBJ1-6, with 11 bases aligning to TRBD1. Germline V CDR1 and CDR2: LNHDA, SQIVND (reference sequence). The CDR3 has 16 residues. Losses at the gene ends were 4 bases for V and 7 bases for J; bases not matched to a gene: 6. The CDR3 DNA follows: TGTGCCAGTAGTAGCCGGACAGGGGGCTCGAATTCACCCCTCCACTTT. Protein: CASSSRTGGSNSPLHF.

This chain connects TRBV7-3 to TRBJ1-1; D remains unclear. CDR1 is SGHTA and CDR2 is FQGTGA in the germline V gene. Trimming removed 2 bases at V and 8 bases at J, with 9 bases between. The CDR3 covers 12 residues. CDR3 loop: CASSLGPVEAFF. For the CDR3, the DNA is TGTGCCAGCAGCTTAGGGCCCGTAGAAGCTTTCTTT.

CDR3 sequence (DNA): TGTGCCAGCAGTGCATACGGGGGGCGAGAGACCCAGTACTTC. Translated: CASSAYGGRETQYF. V usage is TRBV25-1 and J usage is TRBJ2-5; D possibly corresponds to TRBD2 (7 bases). This CDR3 has 14 residues. From germline, CDR1 is MGHDK and CDR2 SYGVNS. The ends were cut back, 4 bases at V and 4 bases at J, with 13 bases in the middle. Filled out from reference TRBV25-1 and TRBJ2-5, the complete variable domain reads EADIYQTPRYLVIGTGKKITLECSQTMGHDKMYWYQQDPGMELHLIHYSYGVNSTEKGDLSSESTVSRIRTEHFPLTLESARPSHTSQYLCASSAYGGRETQYFGPGTRLLVL.

For the CDR3, the DNA is TGTGCCAGCAGCTTGTCCGGGACTTTCTCCTACGAGCAGTACTTC. Amino acids: CASSLSGTFSYEQYF. The rearrangement uses TRBV7-2 and TRBJ2-7; D is perhaps TRBD2 (6 bases). The V gene's germline CDR1 is SGHTA and CDR2 FQGNSA. V dropped 3 bases and J dropped 0 bases, with 12 bases sitting between them. This CDR3 comprises 15 residues.

This chain joins TRBV4-2 and TRBJ2-3, with 14 bases identical to TRBD2. Germline CDR1 is LGHNA and CDR2 is YNFKEQ. The CDR3 loop spans 17 amino acids. V was pared by 1 base and J by 4 bases, with 4 bases of the junction left unmatched. The CDR3 is CASSQVGGLAGADTQYF. CDR3 bases: TGTGCCAGCAGCCAAGTCGGGGGACTAGCGGGAGCAGATACGCAGTATTTT.

The chain is built from TRBV5-1 and TRBJ2-5; the D gene is possibly TRBD2 (5 bases). CDR1 is SGHRS, CDR2 YFSETQ, per germline. CDR3 length: 15 residues. V shed 0 bases and J shed 3 bases, with 12 bases lying between them. CDR3 in amino acids: CASSLAQSGKETQYF. DNA of the CDR3: TGCGCCAGCAGCTTGGCCCAGTCGGGAAAAGAGACCCAGTACTTC.

This clone was observed a few times. The chain carries TRBV6-6 and TRBJ2-4; the match to TRBD2 covers 8 bases. Germline V CDR1 and CDR2: MNHNY, SVGAGI (reference sequence). Trimming removed 5 bases from V and 9 bases from J; junction bases left unmatched: 12. The CDR3 has 15 amino acids. CDR3 protein: CASSPPGGGKGIQYF. The CDR3 DNA sequence: TGTGCCAGCAGTCCCCCGGGGGGGGGTAAAGGCATTCAGTACTTC.

This clone was picked up a small number of times. This chain links TRBV6-5 with TRBJ1-3; the D is unclear. Germline lookup yields CDR1 MNHEY and CDR2 SVGAGI. This CDR3 contains 14 residues. Trimming took 10 bases from V and 0 from J, leaving 13 bases between them. The CDR3 is CATSPRSSGNTIYF. In DNA form, the CDR3 reads TGTGCCACCTCACCCCGGAGCTCTGGAAACACCATATATTTT.

The chain has TRBV9 and TRBJ2-3, with D possibly being TRBD1 (6 bases). The V gene's germline CDR1 is SGDLS and CDR2 YYNGEE. V lost 0 bases, J lost 2 bases, and 10 bases lay in between. This CDR3 is 15 amino acids long. In nucleotides, the CDR3 is TGTGCCAGCAGCGTAGGCACAGGGCCCACAGATACGCAGTATTTT. Its protein product is CASSVGTGPTDTQYF.

The rearrangement joins TRBV2 to TRBJ2-5; 11 positions match TRBD2. The CDR3 is 14 amino acids. Germline V gene sequence: CDR1 SNHLY, CDR2 FYNNEI. J was trimmed by 4 bases and V by 3 bases; bases with no gene match: 1. The CDR3 protein is CASSEGLAAETQYF. In DNA, the CDR3 is TGTGCCAGCAGTGAGGGACTAGCGGCAGAGACCCAGTACTTC.

J is TRBJ2-5 and V is TRBV28; 7 bases line up with TRBD2. Germline-derived CDR1 and CDR2 are MDHEN and SYDVKM. The length of the CDR3 is 13 residues. V gave up 6 bases and J gave up 5 bases; unmatched junction bases: 6. The CDR3: CASSLREGETQYF. DNA for the CDR3: TGTGCCAGCAGCCTCAGGGAGGGTGAGACCCAGTACTTC.